One TCR beta chain is described in this entry. Trimming took 5 bases from V and 2 from J, leaving 21 bases between them. Germline V gene sequence: CDR1 MNHEY, CDR2 SMNVEV (reference sequence). This CDR3 spans 17 amino acids. The assay was immunoSEQ multiplex PCR, and TCRdb's table has in-frame clones only and misses some. Among about 110,000 clones listed, roughly 90% were seen once. The data are from a study of OX40 agonist ivuxolimab in advanced cancers. The wider study: Previous treatment with anti-PD-1, anti-PD-L1 or anti-CTLA-4 therapy was allowed; less than 45% had received some.

Sequenced material: CD4+ or CD8+ T cells sorted from blood, taken in a trial of the OX40 agonist ivuxolimab. This TCR derives from an adult with an advanced solid tumor such as melanoma, head and neck, liver or kidney cancer. J is TRBJ1-2 and V is TRBV27; weak D call: TRBD1 (6 bases). CDR3: CASSPWGVGGLNYGYTF. CDR3 in DNA: TGTGCCAGCAGTCCGTGGGGGGTTGGGGGGCTCAACTATGGCTACACCTTC.